The 26 T cell receptor beta chains below come from one sample, sequenced in a study of PD-1 blockade in classical Hodgkin lymphoma. After autologous stem cell transplantation all patients relapsed, and prior brentuximab vedotin exposure differed between cohorts. Libraries were prepared by immunoSEQ multiplex PCR; TCRdb keeps only in-frame clonotypes and omits some of them. The sample lists about 40,000 clones, around 87% seen once, with approximately 10% in the top ten. Source: peripheral blood mononuclear cells (PBMCs), taken at baseline. The origin of the receptors is a human donor with classical Hodgkin lymphoma.

This clone was counted a single time. The rearrangement joins TRBV9 to TRBJ1-3; 8 nucleotides align to TRBD1. V shed 3 bases, J shed 5 bases, and the junction held 4 bases outside the gene matches. The germline V gene has CDR1 SGDLS and CDR2 YYNGEE. The CDR3 loop spans 14 amino acids. CDR3 coding DNA: TGTGCCAGCAGCGCTTGGACAGGGAGAAACACCATATATTTT. Encoded protein: CASSAWTGRNTIYF.

The J gene is TRBJ2-5, the V gene TRBV7-9; D perhaps matches TRBD1 (5 bases). Germline V gives CDR1 SEHNR, CDR2 FQNEAQ (reference sequence). This CDR3 has 14 amino acids. Deletions cut 3 bases from V and 5 bases from J, with 13 bases between. The CDR3 DNA sequence: TGTGCCAGCAGCTTGGACAAACAAAGGGAGACCCAGTACTTC. Residues: CASSLDKQRETQYF.

This chain connects TRBV19 to TRBJ2-5; a possible D gene is TRBD1 (5 bases). CDR1 LNHDA and CDR2 SQIVND come from the germline V gene (reference sequence). V dropped 4 bases and J dropped 2 bases, with 11 bases sitting between them. The CDR3 is made up of 14 amino acids. Here the CDR3 reads CASSRGQFQETQYF. CDR3 bases: TGTGCCAGTAGTAGAGGACAATTTCAAGAGACCCAGTACTTC.

V is TRBV11-2 and J is TRBJ2-7; D possibly corresponds to TRBD1 (5 bases). V dropped 1 base and J dropped 5 bases, with 15 bases sitting between them. This CDR3 is 15 amino acids long. Germline V gene data show CDR1 as SGHAT and CDR2 as FQNNGV. CDR3 DNA sequence: TGTGCCAGCAGCTTAGTGTGGGCGACAGAAAACGAGCAGTACTTC. This translates into CASSLVWATENEQYF.

This chain links TRBV19 with TRBJ1-1; 9 positions agree with TRBD1. V lost 7 bases and J lost 7; bases outside the gene matches: 10. Germline V gene data show CDR1 as LNHDA and CDR2 as SQIVND (reference sequence). This CDR3 comprises 14 residues. CDR3 region: CASKQGQGSFEAFF. In nucleotides, the CDR3 is TGTGCCAGTAAACAGGGACAGGGTAGTTTTGAAGCTTTCTTT. Combining the CDR3 with reference TRBV19 and TRBJ1-1 gives the whole variable domain DGGITQSPKYLFRKEGQNVTLSCEQNLNHDAMYWYRQDPGQGLRLIYYSQIVNDFQKGDIAEGYSVSREKKESFPLTVTSAQKNPTAFYLCASKQGQGSFEAFFGQGTRLTVV.

In DNA, the CDR3 is TGTGCCAGTAGTTTAAGCTTTGGGACCCGGACCGGGGAGCTGTTTTTT. Encoded protein: CASSLSFGTRTGELFF. The chain couples TRBV19 to TRBJ2-2; D is perhaps TRBD1 or TRBD2 (5 bases each). Germline CDR1 reads LNHDA; CDR2 reads SQIVND (reference sequence). Trimming left V 5 bases short and J 5 bases short, with 18 bases between. The CDR3 contains 16 residues.

The chain is built from TRBV5-4 and TRBJ1-2, with no clear D. Trimming removed 4 bases at V and 0 bases at J, with 10 bases between. Germline V gives CDR1 SGHNT, CDR2 YYREEE (reference sequence). The CDR3 is 14 amino acids. The CDR3 DNA follows: TGTGCCAGCAGCGAATCCTATTCTAACTATGGCTACACCTTC. The encoded protein is CASSESYSNYGYTF.

Remarks on this clone: This specimen includes other DNA sequences encoding the same CDR3. CDR3 sequence (DNA): TGTGCCAGCACCGCCAGGGTTTTGGACACCGGGGAGCTGTTTTTT. Amino acid sequence: CASTARVLDTGELFF. This chain joins TRBV9 and TRBJ2-2, with D tentatively TRBD1 (5 bases). Germline V gives CDR1 SGDLS, CDR2 YYNGEE. Between the trimmed V and J ends, which lost 6 bases and 3 bases, there was a span of 15 bases. This CDR3 is 15 amino acids long.

The table lists this clone with a count of one. This chain links TRBV6-6 with TRBJ2-4; tentative D call: TRBD2 (6 bases). The ends were cut back, 1 base at V and 4 bases at J, with 14 bases in the middle. The CDR3 spans 16 residues. The germline V gene has CDR1 MNHNY and CDR2 SVGAGI (reference sequence). The CDR3 loop reads CASSYFPGTLKNIQYF. The DNA for the CDR3 is TGTGCCAGCAGTTACTTCCCAGGGACTCTTAAAAACATTCAGTACTTC.

The rearrangement joins TRBV5-8 to TRBJ2-1; 9 bases line up with TRBD2. The V segment lost 0 bases and the J segment 6 bases; nucleotides outside the gene matches: 4. CDR1 is SGHTS and CDR2 is YDEGEE in the germline V gene. There are 15 residues in the CDR3. The CDR3 region has the DNA TGTGCCAGCAGCTTGGGACTAGCGGCCGCCAATGAGCAGTTCTTC. Residues: CASSLGLAAANEQFF. The full variable domain, with the rest looked up from reference TRBV5-8 and TRBJ2-1, is EAGVTQSPTHLIKTRGQQATLRCSPISGHTSVYWYQQALGLGLQFLLWYDEGEERNRGNFPPRFSGRQFPNYSSELNVNALELEDSALYLCASSLGLAAANEQFFGPGTRLTVL.

The rearrangement links TRBV5-1 to TRBJ2-6; 9 bases are a match to TRBD1. Germline CDR1 is SGHRS and CDR2 is YFSETQ. The CDR3 has 20 residues. The junction had 14 bases not matched to a gene; V was cut back by 3 bases and J by 1 base. CDR3 in DNA: TGCGCCAGCAGCTCCCGCTGGGTGGGGGACAGGGTATCTGGGGCCAACGTCCTGACTTTC. Protein sequence: CASSSRWVGDRVSGANVLTF. Full variable domain (outside the CDR3, taken from reference TRBV5-1 and TRBJ2-6): KAGVTQTPRYLIKTRGQQVTLSCSPISGHRSVSWYQQTPGQGLQFLFEYFSETQRNKGNFPGRFSGRQFSNSRSEMNVSTLELGDSALYLCASSSRWVGDRVSGANVLTFGAGSRLTVL.

In this sample, this clone turned up once. J is TRBJ1-1 and V is TRBV11-3, with D uncertain. The CDR3 contains 13 residues. CDR1 SGHNT and CDR2 YENEEA come from the germline V gene. The V end lost 4 bases, the J end lost 0 bases, and 6 bases lay between the germline ends. The CDR3 region is CASSSSMNTEAFF. The CDR3, as DNA: TGTGCCAGCAGCTCCTCCATGAACACTGAAGCTTTCTTT.

V and J are TRBV19 and TRBJ1-5, with D possibly TRBD1 on 5 matching bases. Germline V gene lookup returns CDR1 LNHDA and CDR2 SQIVND (reference sequence). The ends were cut back, 4 bases at V and 3 bases at J, with 13 bases in the middle. The CDR3 sequence is 15 residues long. CDR3 DNA: TGTGCCAGTAGTAGAGGTGACAGAGACAATCAGCCCCAGCATTTT. Its protein is CASSRGDRDNQPQHF.

The CDR3 nucleotides are TGTGCCAGCAGGACAGGGTTATTAGATACGCAGTATTTT. Protein: CASRTGLLDTQYF. V is TRBV7-3 and J is TRBJ2-3; 7 nucleotides agree with TRBD1. Germline CDR1 and CDR2: SGHTA and FQGTGA. After removal of 6 bases from V and 5 bases from J, the junction contained 5 bases not matched to a gene. CDR3 length equals 13 residues.

V usage is TRBV10-1 and J usage is TRBJ2-2; the D is unclear. CDR3 length: 17 amino acids. In germline, CDR1 is WNHNN, CDR2 SYGVQD (reference sequence). The V end lost 0 bases, the J end lost 0 bases, and 11 bases lay between the germline ends. CDR3 region: CASSESDDCANTGELFF. The CDR3 nucleotides are TGCGCCAGCAGTGAGTCGGATGACTGCGCGAACACCGGGGAGCTGTTTTTT.

This chain connects TRBV18 to TRBJ1-1; the D gene is possibly TRBD1 (5 bases). Trimming removed 2 bases at V and 1 base at J, with 11 bases between. Germline CDR1 reads KGHSH; CDR2 reads LQKENI. This CDR3 contains 15 residues. CDR3 nucleotides: TGTGCCAGCTCACCAGGGGGTACGGGGAACACTGAAGCTTTCTTT. Translated: CASSPGGTGNTEAFF.

This sequence joins TRBV11-2 and TRBJ1-2, with a weak D call TRBD1 (5 bases). Per the germline V gene, CDR1 is SGHAT and CDR2 is FQNNGV. The V end was cut by 3 bases, the J end by 4 bases, with 9 bases between. CDR3 length: 13 amino acids. CDR3 region: CASSFQGAYGYTF. CDR3 in DNA: TGTGCCAGCAGCTTTCAGGGAGCCTATGGCTACACCTTC. Filled out from reference TRBV11-2 and TRBJ1-2, the complete variable domain reads EAGVAQSPRYKIIEKRQSVAFWCNPISGHATLYWYQQILGQGPKLLIQFQNNGVVDDSQLPKDRFSAERLKGVDSTLKIQPAKLEDSAVYLCASSFQGAYGYTFGSGTRLTVV.

CDR3 in DNA: TGTGCCAGCAGCTTAGGTACAGGGGCTAACTATGGCTACACCTTC. Its translation is CASSLGTGANYGYTF. The chain carries TRBV7-9 and TRBJ1-2; TRBD1 agrees at 7 bases. After removal of 1 base from V and 0 bases from J, the junction contained 2 bases not matched to a gene. CDR3 length: 15 amino acids. Per germline, CDR1 SEHNR and CDR2 FQNEAQ (reference sequence). Full variable domain (missing parts from reference TRBV7-9 and TRBJ1-2): DTGVSQNPRHKITKRGQNVTFRCDPISEHNRLYWYRQTLGQGPEFLTYFQNEAQLEKSRLLSDRFSAERPKGSFSTLEIQRTEQGDSAMYLCASSLGTGANYGYTFGSGTRLTVV.

By sample share, this clone is medium-sized. CDR3 nucleotides: TGCGCCAGCAGCCCTGCGGGGGCTCAGAGCTCCTACAATGAGCAGTTCTTC. Protein sequence: CASSPAGAQSSYNEQFF. The V gene is TRBV4-1, the J gene TRBJ2-1; tentatively, D is TRBD2 (7 bases). This CDR3 comprises 17 residues. CDR1 is MGHRA, CDR2 YSYEKL, per germline. V lost 4 bases, J lost 0 bases, and 16 bases lay in between.

In its sample, this clone was seen a few times. J is TRBJ1-6 and V is TRBV6-1; 8 positions match TRBD1. Germline CDR1 reads MNHNS; CDR2 reads SASEGT. This CDR3 has 16 residues. The V segment lost 0 bases and the J segment 9 bases; nucleotides outside the gene matches: 7. CDR3 residues: CASSEAPDRGVSPLHF. For the CDR3, the DNA is TGTGCCAGCAGTGAAGCGCCCGACAGGGGAGTTTCACCCCTCCACTTT.

This chain uses TRBV10-3 with TRBJ2-5; 9 bases align to TRBD1. V gave up 1 base and J gave up 4 bases; unmatched junction bases: 4. This CDR3 is 15 amino acids long. The germline V gene encodes CDR1 ENHRY and CDR2 SYGVKD. The CDR3 spells CAISEFTGGRETQYF. For the CDR3, the DNA is TGTGCCATCAGTGAGTTTACAGGGGGCAGAGAGACCCAGTACTTC.

The CDR3 loop is CATSRVRTGLNQPQHF. CDR3 in DNA: TGTGCCACCAGCAGAGTCAGGACAGGGCTGAATCAGCCCCAGCATTTT. The rearrangement uses TRBV15 and TRBJ1-5; 8 bases agree with TRBD1. This CDR3 spans 16 amino acids. Germline loops: CDR1 LNHNV, CDR2 YYDKDF (reference sequence). V trimming: 1 base; J trimming: 4 bases; junction bases outside the gene matches: 6.

This chain joins TRBV2 and TRBJ1-2, with no clear D. The V end was cut by 6 bases, the J end by 4 bases, with 9 bases between. CDR1 is SNHLY, CDR2 FYNNEI, per germline. The CDR3 totals 12 residues. The CDR3 DNA is TGTGCCAGCAGGGGCGAATTCTATGGCTACACCTTC. This translates into CASRGEFYGYTF.

V gene TRBV6-5 combines with J gene TRBJ2-3, with 8 positions matching TRBD2. Looked up from germline, CDR1 is MNHEY and CDR2 is SVGAGI. J was trimmed by 4 bases and V by 2 bases; bases with no gene match: 5. The length of the CDR3 is 15 residues. CDR3 in amino acids: CASSYGLAGADTQYF. The CDR3 DNA sequence: TGTGCCAGCAGTTACGGGCTAGCGGGTGCAGATACGCAGTATTTT.

This rearrangement joins TRBV19 to TRBJ2-7, with 11 bases that match TRBD2. Unmatched junction bases numbered 10, after V lost 5 bases and J lost 4 bases. CDR1 and CDR2 (germline): LNHDA, SQIVND (reference sequence). The CDR3 length is 16 residues. As DNA, the CDR3 is TGTGCCAGTAGTTCGGGACTAGCGGCGGTAGTATACGAGCAGTACTTC. Encoded protein: CASSSGLAAVVYEQYF. Using reference TRBV19 and TRBJ2-7 for the parts outside the CDR3, the full variable domain is DGGITQSPKYLFRKEGQNVTLSCEQNLNHDAMYWYRQDPGQGLRLIYYSQIVNDFQKGDIAEGYSVSREKKESFPLTVTSAQKNPTAFYLCASSSGLAAVVYEQYFGPGTRLTVT.

The V call is TRBV5-6, the J call TRBJ1-2; no clear D gene. Germline V CDR1 and CDR2: SGHDT, YYEEEE. The CDR3 has 12 amino acids. Trimming took 4 bases from V and 8 from J, leaving 12 bases between them. The CDR3 is CASSLAGPGYTF. CDR3 nucleotides: TGTGCCAGCAGCCTTGCTGGGCCCGGCTACACCTTC.